These 3 T cell receptor beta chains were sequenced from one sample in a study of neurological immune-mediated disorders. TCRdb reprocessed the 5' RACE reads via MiXCR and lists one record per CDR3 protein. The sample contains roughly 19,000 distinct CDR3 sequences, approximately 15% of which appear only once. The sequencing sample was made of PBMCs. The receptor set was obtained from a female donor with HTLV-1-associated myelopathy (HAM/TSP).

CDR3 loop: CASSAPGQANTGELFF. As DNA, the CDR3 is TGTGCCAGCAGCGCACCGGGACAAGCGAACACCGGGGAGCTGTTTTTT. The J gene is TRBJ2-2, the V gene TRBV7-9; possibly TRBD1 for D (6 bases). Germline CDR1 reads SEHNR; CDR2 reads FQNEAQ (reference sequence). The CDR3 is 16 amino acids. The V and J ends lost 5 bases and 0 bases respectively, with 13 bases between them.

This clonotype was seen many times. V gene TRBV20-1 combines with J gene TRBJ2-5, with D possibly TRBD2 on 5 matching bases. V lost 3 bases and J 4 bases, leaving 15 bases between the germline ends. The CDR3 is made up of 14 amino acids. Germline lookup yields CDR1 DFQATT and CDR2 SNEGSKA (reference sequence). Here the CDR3 reads CSASRLPGVETQYF. The DNA of the CDR3 is TGCAGTGCTAGTAGACTCCCCGGGGTAGAGACCCAGTACTTC.

Within the sample, this clonotype is medium-sized. This chain connects TRBV5-1 to TRBJ2-3, with D possibly being TRBD1 (6 bases). Germline-derived CDR1 and CDR2 are SGHRS and YFSETQ. V was cut by 0 bases and J by 5 bases, with 13 bases left in between. The CDR3 consists of 15 residues. CDR3 bases: TGCGCCAGCAGCTTGGAAGGAGGCAGGGGAGATACGCAGTATTTT. It translates to CASSLEGGRGDTQYF.